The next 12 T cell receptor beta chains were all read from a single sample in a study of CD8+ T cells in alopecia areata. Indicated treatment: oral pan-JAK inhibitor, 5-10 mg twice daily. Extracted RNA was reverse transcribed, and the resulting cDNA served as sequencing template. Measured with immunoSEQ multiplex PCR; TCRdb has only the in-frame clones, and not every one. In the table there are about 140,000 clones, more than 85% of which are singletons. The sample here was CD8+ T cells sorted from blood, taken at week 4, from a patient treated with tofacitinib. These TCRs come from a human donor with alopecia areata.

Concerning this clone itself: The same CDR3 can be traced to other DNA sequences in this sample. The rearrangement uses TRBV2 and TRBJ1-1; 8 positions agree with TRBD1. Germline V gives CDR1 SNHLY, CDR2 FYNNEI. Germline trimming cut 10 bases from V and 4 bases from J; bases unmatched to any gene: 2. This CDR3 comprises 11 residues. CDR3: CATTGGTEAFF. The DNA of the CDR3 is TGTGCCACCACAGGGGGCACTGAAGCTTTCTTT.

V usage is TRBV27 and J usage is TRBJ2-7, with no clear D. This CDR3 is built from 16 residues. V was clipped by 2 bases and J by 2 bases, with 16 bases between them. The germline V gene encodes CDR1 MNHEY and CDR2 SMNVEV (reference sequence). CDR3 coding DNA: TGTGCCAGCAGTTTAGCCTTTGACCCTTCTACCTACGAGCAGTACTTC. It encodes CASSLAFDPSTYEQYF.

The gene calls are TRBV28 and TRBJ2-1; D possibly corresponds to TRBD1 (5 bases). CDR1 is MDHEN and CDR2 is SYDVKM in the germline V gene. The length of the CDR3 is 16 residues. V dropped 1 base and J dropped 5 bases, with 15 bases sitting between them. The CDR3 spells CASSLFTPPTDNEQFF. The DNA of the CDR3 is TGTGCCAGCAGTTTATTTACCCCTCCGACAGACAATGAGCAGTTCTTC. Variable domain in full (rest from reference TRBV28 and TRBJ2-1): DVKVTQSSRYLVKRTGEKVFLECVQDMDHENMFWYRQDPGLGLRLIYFSYDVKMKEKGDIPEGYSVSREKKERFSLILESASTNQTSMYLCASSLFTPPTDNEQFFGPGTRLTVL.

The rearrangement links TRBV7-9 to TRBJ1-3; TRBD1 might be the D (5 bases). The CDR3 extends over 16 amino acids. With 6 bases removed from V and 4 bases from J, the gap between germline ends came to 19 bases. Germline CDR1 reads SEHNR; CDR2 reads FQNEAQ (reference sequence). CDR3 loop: CASSDTGTASGNTIYF. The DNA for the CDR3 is TGTGCCAGCAGTGACACTGGGACCGCGTCGGGAAACACCATATATTTT. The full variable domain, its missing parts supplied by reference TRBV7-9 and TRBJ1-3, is DTGVSQNPRHKITKRGQNVTFRCDPISEHNRLYWYRQTLGQGPEFLTYFQNEAQLEKSRLLSDRFSAERPKGSFSTLEIQRTEQGDSAMYLCASSDTGTASGNTIYFGEGSWLTVV.

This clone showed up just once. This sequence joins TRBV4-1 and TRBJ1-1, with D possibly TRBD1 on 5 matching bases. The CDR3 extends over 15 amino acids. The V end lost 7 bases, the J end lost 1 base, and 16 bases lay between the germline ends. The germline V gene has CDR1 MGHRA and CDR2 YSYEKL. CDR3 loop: CASKLTPTGNTEAFF. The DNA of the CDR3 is TGCGCCAGCAAACTAACGCCCACAGGGAACACTGAAGCTTTCTTT.

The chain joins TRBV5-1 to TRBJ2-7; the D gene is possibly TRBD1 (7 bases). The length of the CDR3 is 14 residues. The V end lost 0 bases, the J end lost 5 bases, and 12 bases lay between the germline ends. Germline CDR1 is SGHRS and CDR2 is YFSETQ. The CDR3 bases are TGCGCCAGCAGCTTGGGACAGGGAGGTGACGAGCAGTACTTC. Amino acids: CASSLGQGGDEQYF.

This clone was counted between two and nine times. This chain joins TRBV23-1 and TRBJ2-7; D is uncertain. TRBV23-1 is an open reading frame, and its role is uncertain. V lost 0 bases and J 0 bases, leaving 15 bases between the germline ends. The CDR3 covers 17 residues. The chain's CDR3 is CASSQSRAQKASYEQYF. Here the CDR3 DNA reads TGCGCCAGCAGTCAATCCCGAGCACAGAAGGCCTCCTACGAGCAGTACTTC.

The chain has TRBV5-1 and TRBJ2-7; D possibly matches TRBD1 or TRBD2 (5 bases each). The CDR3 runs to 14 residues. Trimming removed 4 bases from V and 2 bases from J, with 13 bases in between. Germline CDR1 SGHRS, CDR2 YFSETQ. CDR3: CASSPGPFAYEQYF. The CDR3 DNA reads TGCGCCAGCAGCCCGGGACCATTTGCCTACGAGCAGTACTTC.

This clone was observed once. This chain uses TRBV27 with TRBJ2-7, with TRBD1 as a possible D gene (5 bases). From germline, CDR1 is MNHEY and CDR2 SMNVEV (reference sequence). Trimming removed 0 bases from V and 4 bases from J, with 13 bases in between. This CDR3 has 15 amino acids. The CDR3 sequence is CASSLSGRDIYEQYF. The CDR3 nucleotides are TGTGCCAGCAGTTTATCAGGCAGGGATATATACGAGCAGTACTTC.

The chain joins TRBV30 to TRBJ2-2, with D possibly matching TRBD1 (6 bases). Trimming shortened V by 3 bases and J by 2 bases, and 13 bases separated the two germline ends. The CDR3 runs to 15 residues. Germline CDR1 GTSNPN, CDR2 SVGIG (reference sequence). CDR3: CAWRSKQGNTGELFF. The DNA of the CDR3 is TGTGCCTGGAGAAGCAAACAGGGAAACACCGGGGAGCTGTTTTTT. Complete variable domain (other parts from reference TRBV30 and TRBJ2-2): SQTIHQWPATLVQPVGSPLSLECTVEGTSNPNLYWYRQAAGRGLQLLFYSVGIGQISSEVPQNLSASRPQDRQFILSSKKLLLSDSGFYLCAWRSKQGNTGELFFGEGSRLTVL.

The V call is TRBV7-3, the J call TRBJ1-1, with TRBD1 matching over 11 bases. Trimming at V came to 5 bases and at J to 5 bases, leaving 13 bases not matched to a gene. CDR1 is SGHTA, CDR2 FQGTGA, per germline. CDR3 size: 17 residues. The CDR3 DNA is TGTGCCAGCAGCCTCGGACAGGGGGCGACGAGAGAGACTGAAGCTTTCTTT. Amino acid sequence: CASSLGQGATRETEAFF. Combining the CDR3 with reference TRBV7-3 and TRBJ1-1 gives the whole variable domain GAGVSQTPSNKVTEKGKYVELRCDPISGHTALYWYRQSLGQGPEFLIYFQGTGAADDSGLPNDRFFAVRPEGSVSTLKIQRTERGDSAVYLCASSLGQGATRETEAFFGQGTRLTVV.

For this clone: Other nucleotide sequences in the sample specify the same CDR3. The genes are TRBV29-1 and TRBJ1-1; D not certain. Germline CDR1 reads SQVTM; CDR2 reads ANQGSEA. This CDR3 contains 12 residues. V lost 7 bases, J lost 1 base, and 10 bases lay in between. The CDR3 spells CSAGRENTEAFF. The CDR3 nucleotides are TGCAGCGCTGGACGGGAGAACACTGAAGCTTTCTTT.